This T cell receptor (beta chain) was captured by sequencing in a study of blood T cell repertoires in COVID-19. Looking at the study overall: Italy, Spain and the United States were the sources of the convalescent and acute COVID-19 samples. T cells, B-cell-depleted T cells, or PBMCs supplied cDNA or gDNA.

In the original workflow: Reference gene primer amplification gave nucleated cell count estimates. Data came from immunoSEQ multiplex PCR; TCRdb stores just in-frame clones and leaves some out. V, J and clone size are taken as reported in that table, and D and trimming were inferred from the DNA itself. This table has around 160,000 clones, 65% to 90% appearing once. With V trimmed by 5 bases and J by 5 bases, 5 bases remained unmatched. CDR1 LGHNA and CDR2 YNFKEQ come from the germline V gene. CDR3 length: 13 amino acids. The sequenced sample was peripheral blood. The TCR was taken from a man in his 60s with acute or convalescent COVID-19. This chain uses TRBV4-2 with TRBJ2-7; 8 positions agree with TRBD1. CDR3 region: CASSSRTGNEQYF. The CDR3 nucleotides read TGTGCCAGCAGCTCAAGGACAGGGAACGAGCAGTACTTC.